This TCR beta chain was captured by sequencing in a study of technical replicates of blood from a handful of donors. Profiled with immunoSEQ multiplex PCR; TCRdb holds only in-frame clones, not every one. The data hold about 88,000 clones, with less than 95% observed a single time. V shed 5 bases and J shed 1 base, with 8 bases lying between them. Per the germline V gene, CDR1 is SNHLY and CDR2 is FYNNEI. The CDR3 covers 13 residues. The V call is TRBV2, the J call TRBJ1-1; D is ambiguous. The sample taken for sequencing was T cells isolated from PBMCs. The clonotype comes from a human donor in good health. The CDR3 loop is CASSFGRNTEAFF. The CDR3 coding sequence is TGTGCCAGCAGTTTTGGCAGGAACACTGAAGCTTTCTTT. The variable domain in full, with the rest retrieved from reference TRBV2 and TRBJ1-1, is EPEVTQTPSHQVTQMGQEVILRCVPISNHLYFYWYRQILGQKVEFLVSFYNNEISEKSEIFDDQFSVERPDGSNFTLKIRSTKLEDSAMYFCASSFGRNTEAFFGQGTRLTVV.